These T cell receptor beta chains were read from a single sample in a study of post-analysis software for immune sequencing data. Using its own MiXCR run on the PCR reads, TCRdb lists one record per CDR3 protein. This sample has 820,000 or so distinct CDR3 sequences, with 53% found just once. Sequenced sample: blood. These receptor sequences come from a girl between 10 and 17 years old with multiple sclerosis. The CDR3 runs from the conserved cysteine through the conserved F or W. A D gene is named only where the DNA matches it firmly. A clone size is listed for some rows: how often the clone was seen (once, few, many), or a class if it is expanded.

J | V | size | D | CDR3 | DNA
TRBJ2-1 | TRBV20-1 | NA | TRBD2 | CSAKTASGYNEQFF | TGCAGTGCTAAAACGGCTAGCGGATACAATGAGCAGTTCTTC
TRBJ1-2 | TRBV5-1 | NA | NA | CASSLGTPDGYTF | TGCGCCAGCAGCCTGGGGACGCCGGATGGCTACACCTTC
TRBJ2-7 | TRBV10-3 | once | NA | CAISVDSGNEQYF | TGTGCCATCAGTGTGGACTCTGGGAACGAGCAGTACTTC
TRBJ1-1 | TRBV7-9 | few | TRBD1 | CASSSGQGTVTEAFF | TGTGCCAGCAGCTCCGGACAGGGGACGGTCACTGAAGCTTTCTTT
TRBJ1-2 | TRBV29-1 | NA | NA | CSVDVIGLNLNYGYTF | TGCAGCGTTGACGTCATCGGATTAAACTTGAACTATGGCTACACCTTC
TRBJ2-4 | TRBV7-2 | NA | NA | CASSRDTKNIQYF | TGTGCCAGCAGCAGGGACACCAAAAACATTCAGTACTTC
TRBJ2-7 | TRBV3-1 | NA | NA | CASSKNDPGFTYEQYF | TGTGCCAGCAGCAAAAATGATCCGGGATTCACCTACGAGCAGTACTTC
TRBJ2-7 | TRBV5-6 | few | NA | CASLSYGDKLEQYF | TGTGCCAGCTTGTCCTACGGGGACAAACTCGAGCAGTACTTC
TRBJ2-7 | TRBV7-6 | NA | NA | CASSLLGWTYEQYF | TGTGCCAGCAGCTTACTGGGCTGGACCTACGAGCAGTACTTC
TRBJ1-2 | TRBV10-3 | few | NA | CAIRSGVVYGYTF | TGTGCCATCAGGTCCGGAGTTGTCTATGGCTACACCTTC
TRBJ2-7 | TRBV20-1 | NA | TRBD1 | CSARGTGYTYEQYF | TGCAGTGCTAGAGGGACAGGGTACACCTACGAGCAGTACTTC
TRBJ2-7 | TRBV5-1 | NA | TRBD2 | CASRTTLAGGPYEQYF | TGCGCCAGCAGAACAACTCTAGCGGGAGGCCCCTACGAGCAGTACTTC
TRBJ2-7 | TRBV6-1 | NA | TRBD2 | CASSRRAGGTSCFEQYF | TGTGCCAGCAGTCGCAGGGCCGGCGGGACTAGCTGCTTCGAGCAGTACTTC
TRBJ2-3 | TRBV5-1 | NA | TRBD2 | CASSLWGGRADTQYF | TGCGCCAGCAGCCTGTGGGGAGGGAGGGCAGATACGCAGTATTTT
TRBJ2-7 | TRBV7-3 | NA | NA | CASSPNGYEQYF | TGTGCCAGCAGCCCCAATGGCTACGAGCAGTACTTC
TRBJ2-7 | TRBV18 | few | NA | CASSPPSQVYEQYF | TGTGCCAGCTCACCACCCTCACAGGTCTACGAGCAGTACTTC
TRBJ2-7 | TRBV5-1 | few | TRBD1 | CASSSQGQSQGEQYF | TGCGCCAGCAGCTCCCAGGGACAGAGTCAGGGCGAGCAGTACTTC
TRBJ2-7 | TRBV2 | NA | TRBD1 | CASTLQGAESYEQYF | TGTGCCAGCACTTTACAGGGGGCGGAATCCTACGAGCAGTACTTC
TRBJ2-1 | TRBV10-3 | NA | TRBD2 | CAGGDGGTVNEQFF | TGTGCCGGGGGGGACGGGGGGACCGTGAATGAGCAGTTCTTC
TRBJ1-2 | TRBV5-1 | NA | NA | CASSLAQGQYGYTF | TGCGCCAGCAGCTTGGCGCAGGGTCAATATGGCTACACCTTC
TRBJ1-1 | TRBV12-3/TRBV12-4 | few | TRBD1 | CASSPPWTGDTEAFF | TGTGCCAGCAGTCCTCCCTGGACAGGGGACACTGAAGCTTTCTTT
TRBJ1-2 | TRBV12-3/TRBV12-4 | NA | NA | CASSALGGYTF | TGTGCCAGCAGCGCCTTAGGTGGCTACACCTTC
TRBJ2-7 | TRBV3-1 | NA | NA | CASSQEGDHYNEQYF | TGTGCCAGCAGCCAAGAAGGGGACCACTACAATGAGCAGTACTTC
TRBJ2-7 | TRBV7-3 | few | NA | CASSSRGDYEQYF | TGTGCCAGCAGCTCACGGGGTGACTACGAGCAGTACTTC
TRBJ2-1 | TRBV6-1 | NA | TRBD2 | CASSEGTSGRYEQFF | TGTGCCAGCAGTGAAGGGACTAGCGGGAGGTATGAGCAGTTCTTC
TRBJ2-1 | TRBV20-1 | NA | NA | CSARLASSYNEQFF | TGCAGTGCTAGACTTGCTAGCTCCTACAATGAGCAGTTCTTC
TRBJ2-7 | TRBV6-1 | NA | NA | CASGQQVTYEQYF | TGTGCCAGCGGACAACAGGTTACCTACGAGCAGTACTTC
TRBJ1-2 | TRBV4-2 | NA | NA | CASSQEDGTYGYTF | TGTGCCAGCAGCCAAGAAGACGGAACCTATGGCTACACCTTC
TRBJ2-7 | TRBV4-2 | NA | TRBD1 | CASSQDKGQGDRYEQYF | TGTGCCAGCAGCCAAGATAAAGGACAGGGCGACCGATACGAGCAGTACTTC
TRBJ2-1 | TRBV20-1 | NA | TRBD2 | CSASFLAGPYNEQFF | TGCAGTGCTAGTTTCCTAGCGGGCCCCTACAATGAGCAGTTCTTC
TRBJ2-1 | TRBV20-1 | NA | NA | CEVGGLSYNEQFF | TGCGAAGTCGGGGGCCTCTCCTACAATGAGCAGTTCTTC
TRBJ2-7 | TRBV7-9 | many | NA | CASSLVVSYEQYF | TGTGCCAGCAGCTTAGTTGTATCCTACGAGCAGTACTTC
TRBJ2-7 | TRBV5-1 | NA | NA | CASSWGRDNDEQYF | TGCGCCAGCAGCTGGGGAAGGGACAATGACGAGCAGTACTTC
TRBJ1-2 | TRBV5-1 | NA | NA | CASSLNFGNYGYTF | TGCGCCAGCAGCTTGAATTTCGGGAACTATGGCTACACCTTC
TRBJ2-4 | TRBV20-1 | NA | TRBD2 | CSAWTSGRDIQYF | TGCAGTGCCTGGACTAGCGGGAGGGACATTCAGTACTTC
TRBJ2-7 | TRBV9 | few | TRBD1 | CASSVGGQGLSYEQYF | TGTGCCAGCAGCGTAGGGGGACAGGGCCTTTCCTACGAGCAGTACTTC
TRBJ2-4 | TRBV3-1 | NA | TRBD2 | CASSLHRGGKLAKNIQYF | TGTGCCAGCAGCCTCCACCGGGGGGGAAAACTAGCCAAAAACATTCAGTACTTC
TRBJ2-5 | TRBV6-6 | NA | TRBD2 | CASTQAGGTQYF | TGTGCCAGCACCCAAGCGGGAGGGACCCAGTACTTC
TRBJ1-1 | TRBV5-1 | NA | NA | CASSTGQTGNTEAFF | TGCGCCAGCAGCACGGGACAAACAGGTAACACTGAAGCTTTCTTT
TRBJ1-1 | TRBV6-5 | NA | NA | CASRDTGNFVTEAFF | TGTGCCAGCAGGGACACAGGGAATTTCGTCACTGAAGCTTTCTTT
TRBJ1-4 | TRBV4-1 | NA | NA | CASSHPTYREKLFF | TGCGCCAGCAGTCATCCCACATACCGCGAAAAACTGTTTTTT
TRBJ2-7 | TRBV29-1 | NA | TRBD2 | CSVENWRGGAYEQYF | TGCAGCGTTGAAAATTGGCGGGGGGGAGCCTACGAGCAGTACTTC